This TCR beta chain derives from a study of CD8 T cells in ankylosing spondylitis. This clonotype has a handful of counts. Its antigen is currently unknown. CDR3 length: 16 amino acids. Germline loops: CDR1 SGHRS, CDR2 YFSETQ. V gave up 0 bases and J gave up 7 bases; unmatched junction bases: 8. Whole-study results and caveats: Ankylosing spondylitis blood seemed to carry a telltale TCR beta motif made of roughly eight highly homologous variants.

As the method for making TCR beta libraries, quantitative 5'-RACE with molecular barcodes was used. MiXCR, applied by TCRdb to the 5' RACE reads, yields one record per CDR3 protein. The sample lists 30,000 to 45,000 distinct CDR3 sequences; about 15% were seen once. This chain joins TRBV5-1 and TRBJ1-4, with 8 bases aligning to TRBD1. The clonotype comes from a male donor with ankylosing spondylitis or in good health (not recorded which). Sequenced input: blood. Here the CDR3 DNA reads TGCGCCAGCAGCTTGGGTCAGGGGGCGCGCCCTGAAAAACTGTTTTTT. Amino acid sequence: CASSLGQGARPEKLFF.